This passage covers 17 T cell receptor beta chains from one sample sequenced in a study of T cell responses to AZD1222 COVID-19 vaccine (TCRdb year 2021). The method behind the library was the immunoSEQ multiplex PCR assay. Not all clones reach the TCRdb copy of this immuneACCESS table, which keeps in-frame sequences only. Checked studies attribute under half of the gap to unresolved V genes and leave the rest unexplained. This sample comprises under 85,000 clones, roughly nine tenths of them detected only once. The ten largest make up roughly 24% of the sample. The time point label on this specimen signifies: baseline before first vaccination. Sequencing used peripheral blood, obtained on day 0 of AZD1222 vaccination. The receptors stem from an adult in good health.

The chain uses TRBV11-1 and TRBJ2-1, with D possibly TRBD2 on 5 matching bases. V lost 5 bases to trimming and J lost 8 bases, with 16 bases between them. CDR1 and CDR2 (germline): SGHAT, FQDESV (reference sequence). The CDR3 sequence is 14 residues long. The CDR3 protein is CASSRPASGHEQFF. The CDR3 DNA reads TGTGCCAGCAGCCGCCCGGCCAGCGGCCATGAGCAGTTCTTC.

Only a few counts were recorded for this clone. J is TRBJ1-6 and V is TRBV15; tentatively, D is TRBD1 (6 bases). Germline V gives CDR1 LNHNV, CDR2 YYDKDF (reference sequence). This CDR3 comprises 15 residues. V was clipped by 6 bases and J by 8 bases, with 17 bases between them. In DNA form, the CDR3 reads TGTGCCACCAGATCTTACAGGGCGGATGATTCACCCCTCCACTTT. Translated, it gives CATRSYRADDSPLHF.

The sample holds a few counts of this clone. In DNA form, the CDR3 reads TGTGCCAGCAGTCCTCGAGCTAGCGGGAGGGCAGATACGCAGTATTTT. Protein: CASSPRASGRADTQYF. This chain joins TRBV27 and TRBJ2-3; 12 nucleotides agree with TRBD2. In germline, CDR1 is MNHEY, CDR2 SMNVEV (reference sequence). This CDR3 region has 16 residues. V was clipped by 5 bases and J by 4 bases; unmatched bases: 7.

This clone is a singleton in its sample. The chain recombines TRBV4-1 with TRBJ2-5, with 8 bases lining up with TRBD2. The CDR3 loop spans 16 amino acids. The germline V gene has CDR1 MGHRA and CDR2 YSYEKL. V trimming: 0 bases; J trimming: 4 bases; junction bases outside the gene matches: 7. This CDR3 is CASSQEESREGETQYF. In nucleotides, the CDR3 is TGCGCCAGCAGCCAAGAGGAGTCTCGGGAGGGAGAGACCCAGTACTTC.

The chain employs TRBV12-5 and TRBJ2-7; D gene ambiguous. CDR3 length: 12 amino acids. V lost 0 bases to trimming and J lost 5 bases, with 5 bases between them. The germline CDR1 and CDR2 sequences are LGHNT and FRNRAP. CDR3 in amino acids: CASGLVHDEQYF. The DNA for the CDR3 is TGTGCTAGTGGTTTGGTACACGACGAGCAGTACTTC.

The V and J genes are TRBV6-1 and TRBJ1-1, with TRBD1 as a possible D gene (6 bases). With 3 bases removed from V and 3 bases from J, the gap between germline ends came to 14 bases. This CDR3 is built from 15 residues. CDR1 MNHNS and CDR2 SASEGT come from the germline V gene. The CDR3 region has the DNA TGTGCCAGCAGTGACGCGTGGGGGGCGGACACTGAAGCTTTCTTT. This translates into CASSDAWGADTEAFF.

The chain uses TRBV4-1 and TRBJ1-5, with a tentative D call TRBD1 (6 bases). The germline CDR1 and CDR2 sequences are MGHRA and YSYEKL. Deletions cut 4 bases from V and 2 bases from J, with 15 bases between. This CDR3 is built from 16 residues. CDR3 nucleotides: TGCGCCAGCAGCCCCAGCTCAGGGGAGGGCAATCAGCCCCAGCATTTT. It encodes CASSPSSGEGNQPQHF.

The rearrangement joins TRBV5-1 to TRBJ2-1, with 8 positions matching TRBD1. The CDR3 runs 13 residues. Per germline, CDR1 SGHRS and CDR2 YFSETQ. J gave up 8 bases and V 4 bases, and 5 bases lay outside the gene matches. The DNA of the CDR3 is TGCGCCAGCAGCGGCGGACAGGGATATGAGCAGTTCTTC. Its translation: CASSGGQGYEQFF. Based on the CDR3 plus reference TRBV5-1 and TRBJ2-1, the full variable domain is KAGVTQTPRYLIKTRGQQVTLSCSPISGHRSVSWYQQTPGQGLQFLFEYFSETQRNKGNFPGRFSGRQFSNSRSEMNVSTLELGDSALYLCASSGGQGYEQFFGPGTRLTVL.

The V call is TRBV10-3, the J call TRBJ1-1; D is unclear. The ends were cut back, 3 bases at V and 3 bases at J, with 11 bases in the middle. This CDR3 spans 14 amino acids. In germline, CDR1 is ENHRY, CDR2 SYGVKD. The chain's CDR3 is CAISDRGTDTEAFF. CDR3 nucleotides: TGTGCCATCAGTGACCGGGGAACCGACACTGAAGCTTTCTTT.

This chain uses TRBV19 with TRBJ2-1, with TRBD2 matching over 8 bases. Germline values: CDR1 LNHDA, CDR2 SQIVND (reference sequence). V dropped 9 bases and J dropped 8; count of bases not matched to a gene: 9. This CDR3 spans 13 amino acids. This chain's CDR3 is CASSLGRGDEQFF. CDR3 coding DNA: TGTGCCAGCTCGCTGGGGCGGGGGGATGAGCAGTTCTTC.

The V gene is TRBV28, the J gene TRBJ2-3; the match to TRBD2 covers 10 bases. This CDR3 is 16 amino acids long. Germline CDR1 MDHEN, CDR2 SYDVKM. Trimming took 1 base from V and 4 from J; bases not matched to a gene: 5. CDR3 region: CASSLLGLAAPDTQYF. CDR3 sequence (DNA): TGTGCCAGCAGTTTATTAGGACTAGCGGCCCCAGATACGCAGTATTTT.

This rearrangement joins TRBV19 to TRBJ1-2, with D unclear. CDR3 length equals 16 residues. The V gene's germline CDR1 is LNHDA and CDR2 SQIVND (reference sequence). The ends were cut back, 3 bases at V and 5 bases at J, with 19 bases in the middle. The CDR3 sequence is CASSMSLNSMGYGYTF. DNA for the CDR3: TGTGCCAGTAGTATGAGTCTTAACAGTATGGGGTATGGCTACACCTTC.

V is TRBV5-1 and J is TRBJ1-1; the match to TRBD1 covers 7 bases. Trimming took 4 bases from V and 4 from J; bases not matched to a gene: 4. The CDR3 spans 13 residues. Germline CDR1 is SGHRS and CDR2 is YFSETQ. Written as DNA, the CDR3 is TGCGCCAGCAGCGTGACAGGGCTCACTGAAGCTTTCTTT. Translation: CASSVTGLTEAFF.

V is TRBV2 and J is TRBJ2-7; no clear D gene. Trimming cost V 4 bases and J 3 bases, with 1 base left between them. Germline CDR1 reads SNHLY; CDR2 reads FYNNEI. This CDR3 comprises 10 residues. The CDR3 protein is CASSVYEQYF. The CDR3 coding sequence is TGTGCCAGCAGTGTCTACGAGCAGTACTTC. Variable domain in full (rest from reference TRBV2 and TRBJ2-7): EPEVTQTPSHQVTQMGQEVILRCVPISNHLYFYWYRQILGQKVEFLVSFYNNEISEKSEIFDDQFSVERPDGSNFTLKIRSTKLEDSAMYFCASSVYEQYFGPGTRLTVT.

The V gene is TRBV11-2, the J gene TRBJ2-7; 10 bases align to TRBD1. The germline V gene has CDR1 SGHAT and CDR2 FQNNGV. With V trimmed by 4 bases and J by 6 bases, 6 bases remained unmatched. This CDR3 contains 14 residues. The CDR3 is CASSWDRGKGEQYF. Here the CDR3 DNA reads TGTGCCAGCAGCTGGGACAGGGGAAAGGGCGAGCAGTACTTC.

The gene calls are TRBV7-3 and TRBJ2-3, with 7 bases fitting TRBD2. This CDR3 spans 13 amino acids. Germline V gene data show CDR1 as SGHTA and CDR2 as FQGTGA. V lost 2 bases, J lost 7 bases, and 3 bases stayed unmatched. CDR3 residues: CASSLSGGYTQYF. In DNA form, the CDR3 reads TGTGCCAGCAGCTTATCGGGAGGATATACGCAGTATTTT.

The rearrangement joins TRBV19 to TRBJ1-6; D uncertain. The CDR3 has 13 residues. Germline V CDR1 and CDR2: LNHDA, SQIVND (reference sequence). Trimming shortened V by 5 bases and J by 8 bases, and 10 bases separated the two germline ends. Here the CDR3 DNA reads TGTGCCAGTAGTGCCGTCGTGTATTCACCCCTCCACTTT. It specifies CASSAVVYSPLHF.